Listed below are T cell receptor beta chains from one sample, sequenced in a study of CD8 T cells in ankylosing spondylitis. TCRdb reprocessed the 5' RACE reads with MiXCR, giving one entry per CDR3 protein. Here the sample spans 700,000 or so distinct CDR3 sequences, around 17% being singletons. The sequencing input was blood, either unsorted or a sorted T cell fraction (not recorded which). These receptors were obtained from a male donor with ankylosing spondylitis. The CDR3 runs from the conserved cysteine through the conserved F or W.

j_call,v_call,cdr3_aa
TRBJ2-2,TRBV5-1,CASSKIGPRWELFF
TRBJ1-4,TRBV4-3,CASSQDAGESWGDEKLFF
TRBJ1-1,TRBV10-2,CASSRQADLGTEAFF
TRBJ1-1,TRBV9,CASSASGNTEAFF
TRBJ2-5,TRBV11-2,CASSGTQRDQETQYF
TRBJ2-1,TRBV3-1,CASSHPAAGLAGYNEQFF
TRBJ2-7,TRBV5-1,CASSLGGTLGEQYF
TRBJ2-1,TRBV6-1,CASSKLAGDYNEQFF
TRBJ2-1,TRBV12-3/TRBV12-4,CASSPQLANEQFF
TRBJ2-7,TRBV20-1,CSVFRNSYEQYF
TRBJ1-1,TRBV18,CASSPGDRAEAFF
TRBJ1-1,TRBV11-1,CASSLSGTATSMNTEAFF
TRBJ2-1,TRBV5-1,CASSSGTGDSYNEQFF
TRBJ2-1,TRBV5-1,CASSRELAGQYNEQFF
TRBJ2-1,TRBV20-1,CSAKTSGGAGAYNEQFF
TRBJ2-1,TRBV7-2,CASSPLGGALNEQFF
TRBJ2-5,TRBV10-3,CAISESIPPGLAAQETQYF
TRBJ2-3,TRBV12-3/TRBV12-4,CASRRLLAGATDTQYF
TRBJ2-2,TRBV6-5,CASSYPAGWDTGELFF
TRBJ2-3,TRBV10-3,CAISENVGEKTDTQYF
TRBJ2-1,TRBV7-2,CASILGTSGGRSAQFF
TRBJ2-2,TRBV4-2,CASSNDGNTGELFF
TRBJ1-5,TRBV15,CATSREGNSNQPQHF
TRBJ1-1,TRBV5-8,CASSLFFRGRAFF
TRBJ2-5,TRBV20-1,CSARDPVLQETQYF
TRBJ2-7,TRBV4-1,CASSPFGTGKEAYEQYF
TRBJ2-1,TRBV4-2,CASSQVGSPSPQFF
TRBJ2-3,TRBV5-5,CASSSFSGAATDTQYF
TRBJ1-1,TRBV20-1,CSAARGRGTEAFF
TRBJ2-1,TRBV11-2,CASTSSGRAGEQFF
TRBJ1-2,TRBV7-2,CASSLWGRGGTHGYTF